These 14 T cell receptor beta chains share one sample of origin, sequenced in a study of T cells in Graves' hyperthyroidism and ophthalmopathy. Authors of the study amplified TCR beta CDR3 regions from RNA transcripts. TCR CDR3 regions were first amplified by RT-PCR with HTBI primers. TCRdb analysed the multiplex PCR reads with MiXCR anew, one entry per CDR3 protein. In the table there are about 360,000 distinct CDR3 sequences, 13% of which are singletons. Sequenced input: blood. These receptors were collected from a woman aged 18-30 years with Graves' hyperthyroidism.

At least ten counts were recorded for this clonotype. The gene calls are TRBV20-1 and TRBJ2-7; 8 positions match TRBD1. Germline-derived CDR1 and CDR2 are DFQATT and SNEGSKA (reference sequence). Unmatched junction bases numbered 7, after V lost 3 bases and J lost 3 bases. This CDR3 region has 14 residues. The CDR3 coding sequence is TGCAGTGCTAGCTTGGACAGGGCCCACTACGAGCAGTACTTC. Translation gives CSASLDRAHYEQYF.

This clonotype showed up many times. The chain has TRBV7-2 and TRBJ2-5, with 12 bases lining up with TRBD1. The V gene end was trimmed by 1 base and the J gene end by 1 base; junction bases not matched to a gene: 4. Germline CDR1 reads SGHTA; CDR2 reads FQGNSA. The CDR3 spans 17 residues. The CDR3 protein is CASSLGGQGAFQETQYF. CDR3 in DNA: TGTGCCAGCAGCTTAGGGGGACAGGGGGCATTCCAAGAGACCCAGTACTTC.

The J gene is TRBJ2-3, the V gene TRBV15; weak D call: TRBD1 (6 bases). The germline gives CDR1 LNHNV, CDR2 YYDKDF (reference sequence). The length of the CDR3 is 15 residues. Trimming cost V 2 bases and J 3 bases, with 12 bases left between them. CDR3 sequence: CATSRNRVGTDTQYF. The DNA for the CDR3 is TGTGCCACCAGCAGAAACAGGGTAGGAACAGATACGCAGTATTTT.

This clonotype came up many times. The rearrangement links TRBV12-3 or TRBV12-4 to TRBJ2-7, with D possibly being TRBD1 or TRBD2 (5 bases each). The CDR3 is made up of 12 amino acids. Trimming left V 8 bases short and J 8 bases short, with 16 bases between. This CDR3 reads CASRLRGFKQYF. DNA for the CDR3: TGTGCCAGCCGACTGAGGGGATTCAAGCAGTACTTC.

The chain links TRBV24-1 to TRBJ2-3, with TRBD1 identical over 9 bases. CDR3 length equals 16 residues. The germline gives CDR1 KGHDR, CDR2 SFDVKD. V lost 5 bases and J lost 2; bases outside the gene matches: 7. The CDR3 region is CATSGDRGSYTDTQYF. Written as DNA, the CDR3 is TGTGCCACCAGTGGCGACAGGGGGTCTTACACAGATACGCAGTATTTT.

This clonotype has ten or more counts. The chain employs TRBV28 and TRBJ1-3; TRBD1 is a possible D gene (5 bases). The CDR3 has 15 residues. Germline V lookup: CDR1 MDHEN, CDR2 SYDVKM. Trimming left V 6 bases short and J 7 bases short, with 19 bases between. The CDR3 spells CASRLSRDGPNTIYF. CDR3 bases: TGTGCCAGCAGGCTAAGCAGGGATGGGCCGAACACCATATATTTT. The entire variable domain, with the rest obtained from reference TRBV28 and TRBJ1-3, is as follows: DVKVTQSSRYLVKRTGEKVFLECVQDMDHENMFWYRQDPGLGLRLIYFSYDVKMKEKGDIPEGYSVSREKKERFSLILESASTNQTSMYLCASRLSRDGPNTIYFGEGSWLTVV.

This chain uses TRBV28 with TRBJ1-6; D remains unclear. There are 19 residues in the CDR3. Trimming pared 6 bases from V and 4 bases from J, leaving 25 bases between. CDR1 MDHEN and CDR2 SYDVKM come from the germline V gene. The CDR3 DNA follows: TGTGCCAGCAGCATATCCACACCAAGCGGGAGGGAGTATAATTCACCCCTCCACTTT. Translated: CASSISTPSGREYNSPLHF.

Ten or more counts support this clonotype. The genes are TRBV3-1 and TRBJ2-1; 8 bases match TRBD2. The V gene end was trimmed by 2 bases and the J gene end by 3 bases; junction bases not matched to a gene: 12. CDR1 LGHDT and CDR2 YNNKEL come from the germline V gene (reference sequence). This CDR3 has 18 amino acids. CDR3 DNA sequence: TGTGCCAGCAGCCAATTTTCGAACGGGAGGGCCTTCTACAATGAGCAGTTCTTC. This codes for CASSQFSNGRAFYNEQFF.

This clonotype occurred many times. This sequence joins TRBV30 and TRBJ2-2; no reliable D call. V was cut by 2 bases and J by 4 bases, with 5 bases left in between. CDR1 and CDR2 from the germline V gene are GTSNPN and SVGIG (reference sequence). The CDR3 runs to 12 residues. CDR3: CAWSLGTGELFF. The CDR3 DNA sequence: TGTGCCTGGAGTCTAGGCACCGGGGAGCTGTTTTTT.

This clonotype was seen at least ten times. V is TRBV5-1 and J is TRBJ2-7, with D hard to call. The CDR3 is made up of 15 amino acids. Germline V gene lookup returns CDR1 SGHRS and CDR2 YFSETQ. V lost 2 bases and J lost 0, with 12 bases in between. CDR3 in amino acids: CASSFGARSSYEQYF. CDR3 DNA sequence: TGCGCCAGCAGCTTCGGTGCTCGTAGCTCCTACGAGCAGTACTTC. Based on the CDR3 plus reference TRBV5-1 and TRBJ2-7, the full variable domain is KAGVTQTPRYLIKTRGQQVTLSCSPISGHRSVSWYQQTPGQGLQFLFEYFSETQRNKGNFPGRFSGRQFSNSRSEMNVSTLELGDSALYLCASSFGARSSYEQYFGPGTRLTVT.

This clonotype was seen at least ten times. This chain connects TRBV6-2 or TRBV6-3 to TRBJ2-7; no clear D. Trimming pared 4 bases from V and 6 bases from J, leaving 10 bases between. This CDR3 has 12 residues. Germline CDR1 MNHEY, CDR2 SVGEGT. CDR3 in DNA: TGTGCCAGCAGTTCCCCGGGTCGCGAGCAGTACTTC. Its protein product is CASSSPGREQYF.

This clonotype has a count of ten or more. J is TRBJ2-5 and V is TRBV7-2, with D maybe TRBD2 (5 bases). The CDR3 contains 14 residues. The V gene lost 1 base and the J gene lost 5 bases, with 11 bases spanning the gap. Germline V gene data show CDR1 as SGHTA and CDR2 as FQGNSA. The CDR3 loop is CASSLGSGRETQYF. For the CDR3, the DNA is TGTGCCAGCAGCTTAGGCAGCGGACGGGAGACCCAGTACTTC. The whole variable domain, remainder taken from reference TRBV7-2 and TRBJ2-5, is GAGVSQSPSNKVTEKGKDVELRCDPISGHTALYWYRQSLGQGLEFLIYFQGNSAPDKSGLPSDRFSAERTGGSVSTLTIQRTQQEDSAVYLCASSLGSGRETQYFGPGTRLLVL.

This clonotype has just a few counts. The junction does not match germline at one end; this may be a read error. The rearrangement links TRBV5-5 to TRBJ2-2; possibly TRBD2 for D (7 bases). CDR3 length: 17 residues. The V gene's germline CDR1 is SGHKS and CDR2 YYEKEE (reference sequence). DNA of the CDR3: TGCGCCAGCAGCCAAGATAGGCGGCGGGGGCCCACCGGGGAGCTGTTTTTT. It encodes CASSQDRRRGPTGELFF.

The sample holds one count of this clonotype. The chain links TRBV4-3 to TRBJ2-7, with TRBD2 matching over 9 bases. Germline V gene sequence: CDR1 LGHNA, CDR2 YSLEER. The V and J ends lost 3 bases and 1 base, in that order; junction bases with no gene match: 10. CDR3 length equals 17 residues. CDR3 region: CASSQDSGGGGSYEQYF. CDR3 DNA: TGCGCCAGCAGCCAGGATAGCGGGGGCGGGGGTTCCTACGAGCAGTACTTC.